Each of the 16 T cell receptor beta chains below was sequenced from the same sample in a study of vaccination and CD4 T cells after COVID-19. As for treatment: roughly 11-day PBMC culture with coronavirus spike peptide pools or control peptides (ViraFEST assay). Sequencing of the DNA from cultured CD4+ T cells was carried out with the Oncomine TCR Beta short-read assay. Each CDR3 protein is one row after TCRdb ran MiXCR on the PCR reads. The sample gives more than 25,000 distinct CDR3 sequences, approximately 66% of which show up once; about a sixth is in the top ten. Antigens for these TCRs are unknown. Source: CD4+ T cells from blood, cultured in vitro, taken after SARS-CoV-2 vaccination. Source of these receptors: a human donor who received a COVID-19 vaccine.

The chain is built from TRBV28 and TRBJ2-5; 9 nucleotides line up with TRBD1. The CDR3 contains 16 residues. V lost 1 base to trimming and J lost 1 base; unmatched junction nucleotides: 4. CDR1 and CDR2 (germline): MDHEN, SYDVKM. The CDR3 DNA reads as TGTGCCAGCAGTTTATTGGGACAGGGTGGCCAAGAGACCCAGTACTTC. It translates to CASSLLGQGGQETQYF.

The chain joins TRBV7-3 to TRBJ1-2; 8 nucleotides align to TRBD1. Per the germline V gene, CDR1 is SGHTA and CDR2 is FQGTGA. The length of the CDR3 is 14 residues. V lost 0 bases, J lost 8 bases, and 5 bases stayed unmatched. In DNA, the CDR3 is TGTGCCAGCAGCTTAACGCGGCAGGGGGCAGGCTACACCTTC. The encoded protein is CASSLTRQGAGYTF.

The chain is built from TRBV6-4 and TRBJ2-7; D tentatively reads TRBD1 or TRBD2 (5 bases each). The V gene lost 2 bases and the J gene lost 0 bases, with 17 bases spanning the gap. The germline CDR1 and CDR2 sequences are MRHNA and SNTAGT. CDR3 length equals 17 residues. The CDR3 sequence is CASSDRFPGPLSYEQYF. In nucleotides, the CDR3 is TGTGCCAGCAGTGACCGATTCCCGGGGCCCCTCTCCTACGAGCAGTACTTC.

The table lists this clonotype with a few counts. This chain joins TRBV19 and TRBJ1-2, with no clear D. The ends were cut back, 3 bases at V and 8 bases at J, with 10 bases in the middle. CDR3 size: 12 residues. In germline, CDR1 is LNHDA, CDR2 SQIVND (reference sequence). CDR3 sequence (DNA): TGTGCCAGTAGTATCAGTGGAGAAGGCTACACCTTC. Translation: CASSISGEGYTF.

The V and J genes are TRBV6-1 and TRBJ1-5; 7 positions agree with TRBD1. CDR3 length equals 16 residues. V dropped 11 bases and J dropped 0; count of bases not matched to a gene: 13. Germline-derived CDR1 and CDR2 are MNHNS and SASEGT. CDR3: CAQQGQIAYSNQPQHF. In DNA form, the CDR3 reads TGTGCCCAACAGGGACAGATAGCCTATAGCAATCAGCCCCAGCATTTT.

This clonotype has only a few counts. J is TRBJ1-1 and V is TRBV21-1; TRBD1 was called by the table and not checked on the DNA. TRBV21-1 is tagged as a pseudogene. The CDR3 is 17 amino acids. CDR3 protein: CASSTRRGQFIQGEAFF. Written as DNA, the CDR3 is TGTGCCAGCAGCACCCGGCGGGGACAGTTCATCCAGGGGGAAGCTTTCTTT.

In DNA, the CDR3 is TGTGCCAGCAGCTTATCCCTCTCCCTCAATGAGCAGTTCTTC. This codes for CASSLSLSLNEQFF. V usage is TRBV5-4 and J usage is TRBJ2-1; no clear D. Germline V lookup: CDR1 SGHNT, CDR2 YYREEE (reference sequence). CDR3 length: 14 amino acids. With 2 bases removed from V and 6 bases from J, the gap between germline ends came to 12 bases. The full variable domain, rest sourced from reference TRBV5-4 and TRBJ2-1, is ETGVTQSPTHLIKTRGQQVTLRCSSQSGHNTVSWYQQALGQGPQFIFQYYREEENGRGNFPPRFSGLQFPNYSSELNVNALELDDSALYLCASSLSLSLNEQFFGPGTRLTVL.

The V call is TRBV18, the J call TRBJ1-6; 8 bases are a match to TRBD1. After removal of 1 base from V and 5 bases from J, the junction contained 4 bases not matched to a gene. From germline, CDR1 is KGHSH and CDR2 LQKENI. The CDR3 contains 16 residues. CDR3 protein: CASSPRQGADNSPLHF. In DNA form, the CDR3 reads TGTGCCAGCTCACCACGCCAGGGGGCCGATAATTCACCCCTCCACTTT.

CDR3 in amino acids: CATSVHETGTDTQYF. Written as DNA, the CDR3 is TGTGCCACCAGTGTTCACGAGACAGGCACAGATACGCAGTATTTT. The V call is TRBV24-1, the J call TRBJ2-3; the D gene is possibly TRBD1 (5 bases). CDR1 and CDR2 from the germline V gene are KGHDR and SFDVKD. Trimming removed 5 bases at V and 1 base at J, with 12 bases between. CDR3 size: 15 residues.

In nucleotides, the CDR3 is TGTGCCAGCAGTGAAGAAGGGGCAACTAATGAAAAACTGTTTTTT. Translating gives CASSEEGATNEKLFF. This chain uses TRBV6-1 with TRBJ1-4, with D perhaps matching TRBD1 (5 bases). The CDR3 consists of 15 residues. The V gene lost 1 base and the J gene lost 0 bases, with 6 bases spanning the gap. CDR1 is MNHNS, CDR2 SASEGT, per germline.

The chain couples TRBV7-2 to TRBJ1-5; 9 nucleotides agree with TRBD1. The CDR3 is made up of 15 amino acids. Trimming removed 5 bases from V and 6 bases from J; junction bases left unmatched: 8. CDR1 is SGHTA and CDR2 is FQGNSA in the germline V gene. CDR3 DNA sequence: TGTGCCAGCAGCACTCAGGGACAGGGATTTCAGCCCCAGCATTTT. Its protein is CASSTQGQGFQPQHF.

V is TRBV11-3 and J is TRBJ1-1; D might be TRBD1 (5 bases). This CDR3 is 14 amino acids long. Germline V lookup: CDR1 SGHNT, CDR2 YENEEA. V was shortened by 6 bases and J by 3 bases, with 14 bases between the two germline ends. The chain's CDR3 is CASSPRAGYTEAFF. CDR3 DNA sequence: TGTGCCAGCAGTCCTAGAGCAGGGTACACTGAAGCTTTCTTT.

This clonotype appeared a few times. V gene TRBV27 combines with J gene TRBJ1-1; TRBD1 is a possible D gene (6 bases). The V end lost 5 bases, the J end lost 0 bases, and 10 bases lay between the germline ends. Per germline, CDR1 MNHEY and CDR2 SMNVEV (reference sequence). The CDR3 length is 14 residues. CDR3 sequence: CASSPTGMNTEAFF. As DNA, the CDR3 is TGTGCCAGCAGTCCCACAGGGATGAACACTGAAGCTTTCTTT.

The chain links TRBV10-1 to TRBJ1-3, with unresolved D. The CDR3 contains 13 residues. Germline V gene lookup returns CDR1 WNHNN and CDR2 SYGVQD (reference sequence). Trimming stripped 4 bases from V and 2 bases from J, with 6 bases between. In DNA form, the CDR3 reads TGCGCCAGCAGTGGGGGAACTGGAAACACCATATATTTT. As protein: CASSGGTGNTIYF.

This clonotype was observed a handful of times. The rearrangement joins TRBV6-1 to TRBJ2-2; perhaps TRBD1 as D (5 bases). Trimming stripped 4 bases from V and 7 bases from J, with 7 bases between. Germline V lookup: CDR1 MNHNS, CDR2 SASEGT. The length of the CDR3 is 12 residues. In DNA form, the CDR3 reads TGTGCCAGCAGTGCAAGGGGCGGGGAGCTGTTTTTT. Its protein product is CASSARGGELFF.

This chain uses TRBV29-1 with TRBJ1-2; D is unresolved. V lost 0 bases to trimming and J lost 8 bases, with 13 bases between them. The CDR3 covers 13 residues. CDR1 SQVTM and CDR2 ANQGSEA come from the germline V gene. The CDR3 is CSVEDHGRRGYTF. CDR3 bases: TGCAGCGTTGAAGATCACGGACGTCGGGGCTACACCTTC.